The 8 T cell receptor beta chains reported below all come from one sample, sequenced in a study of OX40 agonist ivuxolimab in advanced cancers. Here immunoSEQ multiplex PCR was the method, and the copy in TCRdb shows in-frame clones only, minus some. The sample contains roughly 70,000 clones, about 85% of which appear only once. The sequences come from CD4+ or CD8+ T cells sorted from blood, collected in a trial of the OX40 agonist ivuxolimab. The receptors derive from an adult with an advanced solid tumor such as melanoma, head and neck, liver or kidney cancer.

This clone was picked up a small number of times. V usage is TRBV10-2 and J usage is TRBJ2-1; D tentatively reads TRBD1 or TRBD2 (6 bases each). The CDR3 has 16 amino acids. With 2 bases removed from V and 1 base from J, the gap between germline ends came to 12 bases. Per germline, CDR1 WSHSY and CDR2 SAAADI. CDR3 DNA: TGCGCCAGCAGTGAGCCGAAGGGGGGTTCCTACAATGAGCAGTTCTTC. Amino acids: CASSEPKGGSYNEQFF.

A single count supports this clone. The chain carries TRBV7-9 and TRBJ1-2, with D unresolved. Between the trimmed V and J ends, which lost 5 bases and 4 bases, there was a span of 8 bases. Germline V gene lookup returns CDR1 SEHNR and CDR2 FQNEAQ (reference sequence). The CDR3 is 12 residues long. The chain's CDR3 is CASSTNTYGYTF. In DNA form, the CDR3 reads TGTGCCAGCAGCACAAACACCTATGGCTACACCTTC. The full variable domain, with the rest looked up from reference TRBV7-9 and TRBJ1-2, is DTGVSQNPRHKITKRGQNVTFRCDPISEHNRLYWYRQTLGQGPEFLTYFQNEAQLEKSRLLSDRFSAERPKGSFSTLEIQRTEQGDSAMYLCASSTNTYGYTFGSGTRLTVV.

The rearrangement joins TRBV28 to TRBJ1-1; D uncertain. The V gene's germline CDR1 is MDHEN and CDR2 SYDVKM. The CDR3 extends over 15 amino acids. V was clipped by 5 bases and J by 0 bases, with 13 bases between them. CDR3 sequence: CASSLMGSVNTEAFF. In nucleotides, the CDR3 is TGTGCCAGCAGTCTTATGGGGTCTGTGAACACTGAAGCTTTCTTT.

This clone was found a few times. This sequence joins TRBV11-3 and TRBJ1-1; 7 bases are a match to TRBD1. This CDR3 spans 15 amino acids. Per germline, CDR1 SGHNT and CDR2 YENEEA. Trimming at V came to 5 bases and at J to 7 bases, leaving 13 bases not matched to a gene. In nucleotides, the CDR3 is TGTGCCAGCAGCCCCGCCACCGGAGGGGGCGGTGAAGCTTTCTTT. Its translation is CASSPATGGGGEAFF.

This chain links TRBV7-2 with TRBJ2-4, with D possibly TRBD1 on 5 matching bases. Germline CDR1 and CDR2: SGHTA and FQGNSA. The CDR3 extends over 14 amino acids. Trimming took off 3 bases at V and 7 bases at J, with 13 bases between the two ends. The chain's CDR3 is CASSLPARANIQYF. Written as DNA, the CDR3 is TGTGCCAGCAGCTTGCCGGCCAGGGCTAACATTCAGTACTTC. Variable domain in full (rest from reference TRBV7-2 and TRBJ2-4): GAGVSQSPSNKVTEKGKDVELRCDPISGHTALYWYRQSLGQGLEFLIYFQGNSAPDKSGLPSDRFSAERTGGSVSTLTIQRTQQEDSAVYLCASSLPARANIQYFGAGTRLSVL.

The V gene is TRBV7-6, the J gene TRBJ1-4; 7 bases map to TRBD1. Trimming cost V 5 bases and J 7 bases; bases outside gene matches: 10. CDR3 length: 15 amino acids. The germline gives CDR1 SGHVS, CDR2 FNYEAQ. CDR3: CASSGSTGRAEKLFF. The CDR3 bases are TGTGCCAGCAGCGGGTCGACAGGGCGGGCTGAAAAACTGTTTTTT.

The gene calls are TRBV5-6 and TRBJ1-4; 8 bases fit TRBD1. The CDR3 totals 19 residues. V dropped 1 base and J dropped 8; count of bases not matched to a gene: 19. From germline, CDR1 is SGHDT and CDR2 YYEEEE. DNA for the CDR3: TGTGCCAGCAGCTTGCTCGCCACTCTACAGGGGGAAGAAGAAGAAAAACTGTTTTTT. This sequence encodes CASSLLATLQGEEEEKLFF.

The rearrangement uses TRBV13 and TRBJ2-1; perhaps D is TRBD1 or TRBD2 (5 bases each). Germline CDR1 is PRHDT and CDR2 is FYEKMQ (reference sequence). CDR3 size: 16 residues. Trimming removed 4 bases from V and 3 bases from J, with 16 bases in between. The CDR3 sequence is CASSSYGRDLYNEQFF. The CDR3 coding sequence is TGTGCCAGCAGCTCCTACGGCAGGGACCTCTACAATGAGCAGTTCTTC.